This TCR beta chain was obtained from a study of glioma-infiltrating T cells after dendritic cell vaccination. This CDR3 spans 15 amino acids. Germline CDR1 SGDLS, CDR2 YYNGEE. The V end lost 4 bases, the J end lost 4 bases, and 17 bases lay between the germline ends. The assay was immunoSEQ multiplex PCR, and TCRdb's table has in-frame clones only and misses some. In the table there are over 80,000 clones, 70% to 90% of which are singletons. The source material was blood, sampled before dendritic cell vaccination. The V gene is TRBV9, the J gene TRBJ1-2, with D perhaps TRBD1 (5 bases). This receptor was obtained from a human donor with glioblastoma. CDR3 DNA sequence: TGTGCCAGCAGCCCGGACATAATTGATCCCTATGGCTACACCTTC. It yields the protein CASSPDIIDPYGYTF.